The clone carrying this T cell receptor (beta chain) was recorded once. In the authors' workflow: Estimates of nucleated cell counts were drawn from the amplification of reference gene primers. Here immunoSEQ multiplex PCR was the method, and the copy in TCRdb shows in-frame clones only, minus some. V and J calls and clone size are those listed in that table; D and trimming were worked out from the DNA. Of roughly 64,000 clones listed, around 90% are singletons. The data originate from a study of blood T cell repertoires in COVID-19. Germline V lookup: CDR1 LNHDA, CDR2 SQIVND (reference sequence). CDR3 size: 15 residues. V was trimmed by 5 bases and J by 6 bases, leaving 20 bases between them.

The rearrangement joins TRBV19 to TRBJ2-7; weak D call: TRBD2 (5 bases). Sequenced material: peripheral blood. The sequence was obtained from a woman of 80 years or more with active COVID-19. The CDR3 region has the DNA TGTGCCAGTAGTCCGGAACTAGGAACCCCAAGCGAGCAGTACTTC. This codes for CASSPELGTPSEQYF.